This TCR beta chain was documented in a study of blood T cell repertoires in COVID-19. Study processing details: Amplified reference gene primers provided the basis for estimating nucleated cell counts. Sequencing used immunoSEQ multiplex PCR; TCRdb keeps in-frame clones, though not all of them. The V and J calls and clone size are taken from that table; D and trimming were inferred from the DNA. Altogether under 350,000 clones are present, around 92% being singletons, with the ten largest covering less than 2%. While infection was still active, Seattle patients were enrolled and then followed longitudinally. The origin of this receptor is a woman younger than 45 with COVID-19, enrolled during active disease. Sequenced input: peripheral blood.

For the CDR3, the DNA is TGTGCCATCAGCGGACCAGGGATGGGCTACACCTTC. Its protein product is CAISGPGMGYTF. V and J are TRBV10-3 and TRBJ1-2; D may be TRBD1 (5 bases). CDR1 is ENHRY and CDR2 is SYGVKD in the germline V gene. This CDR3 has 12 amino acids. Trimming left V 6 bases short and J 8 bases short, with 13 bases between.